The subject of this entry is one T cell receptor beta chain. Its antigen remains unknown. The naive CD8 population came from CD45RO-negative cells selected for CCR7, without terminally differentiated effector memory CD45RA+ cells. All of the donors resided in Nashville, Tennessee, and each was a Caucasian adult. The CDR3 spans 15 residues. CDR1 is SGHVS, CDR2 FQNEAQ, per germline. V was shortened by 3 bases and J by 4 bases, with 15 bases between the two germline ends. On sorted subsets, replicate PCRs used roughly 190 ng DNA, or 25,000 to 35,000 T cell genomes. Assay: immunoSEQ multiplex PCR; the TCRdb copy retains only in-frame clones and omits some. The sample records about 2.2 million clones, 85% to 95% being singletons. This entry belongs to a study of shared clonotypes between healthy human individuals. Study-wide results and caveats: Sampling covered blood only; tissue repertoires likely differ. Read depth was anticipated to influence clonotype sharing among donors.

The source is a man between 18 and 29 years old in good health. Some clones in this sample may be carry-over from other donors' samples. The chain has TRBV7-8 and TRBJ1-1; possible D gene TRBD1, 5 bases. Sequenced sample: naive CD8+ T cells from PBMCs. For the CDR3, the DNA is TGTGCCAGCAGCTTTCAGATTGGGGGGGGCACTGAAGCTTTCTTT. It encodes CASSFQIGGGTEAFF. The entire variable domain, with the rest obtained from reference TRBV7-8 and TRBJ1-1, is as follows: GAGVSQSPRYKVAKRGQDVALRCDPISGHVSLFWYQQALGQGPEFLTYFQNEAQLDKSGLPSDRFFAERPEGSVSTLKIQRTQQEDSAVYLCASSFQIGGGTEAFFGQGTRLTVV.